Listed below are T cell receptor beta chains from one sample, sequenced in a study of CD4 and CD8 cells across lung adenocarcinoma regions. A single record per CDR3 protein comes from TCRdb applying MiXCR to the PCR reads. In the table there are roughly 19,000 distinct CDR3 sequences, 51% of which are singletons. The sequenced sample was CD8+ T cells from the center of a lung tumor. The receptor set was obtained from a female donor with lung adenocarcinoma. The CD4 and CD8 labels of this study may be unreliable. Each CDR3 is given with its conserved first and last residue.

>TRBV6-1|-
CASSRGDFASYEQYF
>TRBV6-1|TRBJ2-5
CASSSETGVGSQYF
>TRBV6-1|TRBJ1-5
CASSEDRGAQHF
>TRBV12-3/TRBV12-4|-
CASSLWEEETQYF
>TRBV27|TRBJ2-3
CASSLVGGGLTNTQYF
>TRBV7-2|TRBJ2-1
CASSLGVGGKTYEQFF
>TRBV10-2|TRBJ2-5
CASSESRGQGIGETQYF
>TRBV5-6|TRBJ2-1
CASREPGQGFNEQFF
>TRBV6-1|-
CASSKSYEQYF
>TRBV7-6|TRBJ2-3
CASSLAYSGDTQYF
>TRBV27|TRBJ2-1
CASSARGTSGINEQFF
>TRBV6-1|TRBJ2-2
CAGGTGNTGELFF
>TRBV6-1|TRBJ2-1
CASSEFTSSYNEQFF
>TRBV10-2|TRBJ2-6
CATTYPGANVLTF
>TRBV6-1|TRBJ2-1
CASSPLTGINEQFF
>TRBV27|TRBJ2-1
CASSRFSGGLAGGYNEQFF
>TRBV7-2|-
CASSLQGLAGAGEQYF
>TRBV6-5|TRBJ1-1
CASQLIQGAVQAFF
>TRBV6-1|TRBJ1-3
CASSEAGDTIYF
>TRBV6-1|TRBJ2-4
CASSQGVRGKDTQYF
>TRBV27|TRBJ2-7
CASTRSGTGPYEQYF
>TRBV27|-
CASIAHEQYF
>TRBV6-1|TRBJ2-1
CASSESQGSYEQFF
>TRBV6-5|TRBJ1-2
CASSYVTTIGEVYGYTF
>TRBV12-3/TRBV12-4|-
CASTPREGRNEQYF
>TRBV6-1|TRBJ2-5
CASSPRNSGLRAPCSEAQYF
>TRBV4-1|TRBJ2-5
CASSQDPGLLSRKNF
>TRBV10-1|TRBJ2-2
CASSGHTGAGTGELFF
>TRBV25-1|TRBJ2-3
CASSESLPGGKNIQYF
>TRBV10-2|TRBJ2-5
CATGVTSGVQETQYF